This T cell receptor (beta chain) was documented in a study of T cell repertoires in cytomegalovirus infection. There are a few counts of this clonotype. The target antigen is unknown. CDR1 and CDR2 (germline): SGHVS, FNYEAQ. Trimming shortened V by 5 bases and J by 8 bases, and 18 bases separated the two germline ends. CDR3 length equals 14 residues. TCRdb ran MiXCR on the reads and lists one entry per CDR3 protein. The data hold 650,000 to 850,000 distinct CDR3 sequences, with 25% to 30% observed a single time. The chain joins TRBV7-6 to TRBJ1-2, with D perhaps matching TRBD1 (5 bases). Sequenced here: cultured CD8+ T cells from PBMCs, sampled from culture after CMV antigen stimulation. This TCR was sampled from a human donor in good health (CMV status not recorded). Some clones in this sample may be carry-over from other donors' samples. The CDR3 loop is CASSPSGQGGGYTF. Here the CDR3 DNA reads TGTGCCAGCAGCCCTAGCGGTCAGGGAGGAGGCTACACCTTC.